This T cell receptor (beta chain) was retrieved from a study of shared clonotypes between healthy human individuals. CD45RO-negative CD8 cells positively selected for CCR7 made up the naive population, which excluded terminally differentiated effector memory CD45RA+ cells. For every subset, genomic DNA was evenly distributed across several immunoSEQ plates. Clones were sequenced by immunoSEQ multiplex PCR, and TCRdb holds only the in-frame ones, with some missing. The sample yields roughly 600,000 clones, nearly 98% seen once. Overall study findings and caveats: Several donors had around 5.2% of their naive CD4 clonotypes in common. Owing to a small donor count, the genetic and exposure-history diversity represented was limited.

In this sample, this clone turned up once. Its target is not known. The sequencing sample was made of naive CD8+ T cells sorted from blood. This TCR came from a man aged 30 to 39 in good health.

CDR3 sequence (DNA): TGTGCCAGCAGCTACGGACTGACCTTGGAGCAGTACTTC. Amino acids: CASSYGLTLEQYF. This chain uses TRBV11-2 with TRBJ2-7; tentative D call: TRBD2 (5 bases). This CDR3 contains 13 residues. Per the germline V gene, CDR1 is SGHAT and CDR2 is FQNNGV. The ends were cut back, 4 bases at V and 7 bases at J, with 14 bases in the middle.